Presented here are 6 T cell receptor beta chains from one specimen sequenced in a study of beta chain features in type 1 diabetes. The isolated RNA, all of it, was reverse transcribed, so expressed TCRB transcripts were what got sequenced. Profiling relied on immunoSEQ multiplex PCR, and the TCRdb table lists in-frame clones only, not all of them. The table records 200,000 to 250,000 clones, 68% of them present only once. The sequenced sample consisted of naive CD4+ T cells from blood. The receptors derive from a man aged 30 to 39 in good health.

The rearrangement joins TRBV30 to TRBJ2-2; 7 bases agree with TRBD1. Germline trimming cut 4 bases from V and 0 bases from J; bases unmatched to any gene: 5. Germline loops: CDR1 GTSNPN, CDR2 SVGIG (reference sequence). The CDR3 covers 15 residues. Here the CDR3 DNA reads TGTGCCTGGACCGCAGGGGGAACGAACACCGGGGAGCTGTTTTTT. Residues: CAWTAGGTNTGELFF.

This clone was picked up a small number of times. The chain links TRBV19 to TRBJ1-1; 7 bases align to TRBD1. The CDR3 runs 15 residues. The germline V gene has CDR1 LNHDA and CDR2 SQIVND (reference sequence). V trimming: 7 bases; J trimming: 6 bases; junction bases outside the gene matches: 14. The DNA of the CDR3 is TGTGCCAGTACCGCCATGCGACAGGGTAAGCCTGAAGCTTTCTTT. This translates into CASTAMRQGKPEAFF.

The V gene is TRBV15, the J gene TRBJ2-2; TRBD1 agrees at 8 bases. V shed 1 base and J 6 bases; nucleotides not matched to a gene: 1. The CDR3 has 14 amino acids. The germline V gene has CDR1 LNHNV and CDR2 YYDKDF (reference sequence). The CDR3 DNA reads TGTGCCACCAGCAGAGCGGACAGGGCCGGGGAGCTGTTTTTT. Translating gives CATSRADRAGELFF. The full variable domain, with the rest looked up from reference TRBV15 and TRBJ2-2, is DAMVIQNPRYQVTQFGKPVTLSCSQTLNHNVMYWYQQKSSQAPKLLFHYYDKDFNNEADTPDNFQSRRPNTSFCFLDIRSPGLGDTAMYLCATSRADRAGELFFGEGSRLTVL.

This clone was counted only a few times. The chain employs TRBV5-4 and TRBJ1-3, with D unclear. The CDR3 extends over 14 amino acids. V lost 5 bases and J lost 0, with 9 bases in between. Germline V gene lookup returns CDR1 SGHNT and CDR2 YYREEE (reference sequence). The CDR3 loop is CASRPESSGNTIYF. The CDR3 DNA is TGTGCCAGCAGGCCCGAGAGCTCTGGAAACACCATATATTTT.

This sequence joins TRBV7-2 and TRBJ2-1; the D is unclear. Germline-derived CDR1 and CDR2 are SGHTA and FQGNSA. CDR3 size: 18 residues. V lost 3 bases and J 2 bases, leaving 20 bases between the germline ends. The CDR3 protein is CASSFRQQPVGTYNEQFF. CDR3 DNA sequence: TGTGCCAGCAGCTTTCGGCAGCAGCCTGTAGGGACCTACAATGAGCAGTTCTTC.

This clone was seen only a few times. The chain joins TRBV29-1 to TRBJ2-1; D is unresolved. This CDR3 region has 11 residues. The V end was cut by 4 bases, the J end by 8 bases, with 9 bases between. Germline V gene lookup returns CDR1 SQVTM and CDR2 ANQGSEA. The DNA for the CDR3 is TGCAGCGTTGTCCTCGGCCATGAGCAGTTCTTC. This encodes CSVVLGHEQFF.